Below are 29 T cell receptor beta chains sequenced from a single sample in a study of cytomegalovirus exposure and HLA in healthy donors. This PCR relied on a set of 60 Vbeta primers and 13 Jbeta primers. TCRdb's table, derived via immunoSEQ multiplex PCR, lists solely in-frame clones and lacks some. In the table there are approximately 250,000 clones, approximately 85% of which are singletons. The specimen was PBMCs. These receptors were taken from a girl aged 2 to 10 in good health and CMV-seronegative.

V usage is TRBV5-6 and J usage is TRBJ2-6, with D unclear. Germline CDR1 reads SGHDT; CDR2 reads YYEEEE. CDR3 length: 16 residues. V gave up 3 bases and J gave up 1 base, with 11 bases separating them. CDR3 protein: CASSSLFVSGANVLTF. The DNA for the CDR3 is TGTGCCAGCAGCTCCCTTTTTGTTTCTGGGGCCAACGTCCTGACTTTC.

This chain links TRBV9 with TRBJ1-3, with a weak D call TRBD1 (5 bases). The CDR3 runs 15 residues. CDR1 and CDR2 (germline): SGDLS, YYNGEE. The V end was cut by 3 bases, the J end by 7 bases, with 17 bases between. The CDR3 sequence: CASSARDSTRNTIYF. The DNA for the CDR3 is TGTGCCAGCAGCGCCCGTGACAGCACAAGGAACACCATATATTTT.

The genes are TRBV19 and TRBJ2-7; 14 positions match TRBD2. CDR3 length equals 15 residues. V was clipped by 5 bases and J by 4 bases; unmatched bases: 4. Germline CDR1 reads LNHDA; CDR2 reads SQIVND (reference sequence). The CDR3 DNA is TGTGCCAGTAGTCCGGGACTAGCGGGAGTTTACGAGCAGTACTTC. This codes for CASSPGLAGVYEQYF.

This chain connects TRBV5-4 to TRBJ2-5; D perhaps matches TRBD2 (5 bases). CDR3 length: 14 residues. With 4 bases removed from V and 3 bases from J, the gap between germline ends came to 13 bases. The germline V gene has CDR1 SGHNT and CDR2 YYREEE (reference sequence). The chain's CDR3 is CASSPDPGKETQYF. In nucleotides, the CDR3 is TGTGCCAGCAGCCCCGATCCGGGGAAAGAGACCCAGTACTTC.

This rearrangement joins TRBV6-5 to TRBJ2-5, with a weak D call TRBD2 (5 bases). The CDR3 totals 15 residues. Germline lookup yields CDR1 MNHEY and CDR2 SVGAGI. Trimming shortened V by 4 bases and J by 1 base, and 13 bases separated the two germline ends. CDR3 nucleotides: TGTGCCAGCAGTTCGGAGCGGTGGTTCCAAGAGACCCAGTACTTC. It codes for CASSSERWFQETQYF.

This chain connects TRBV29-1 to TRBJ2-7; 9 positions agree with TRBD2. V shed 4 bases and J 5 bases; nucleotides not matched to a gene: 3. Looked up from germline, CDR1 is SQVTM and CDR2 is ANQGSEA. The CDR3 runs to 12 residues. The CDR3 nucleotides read TGCAGCGTTGGAGCGGGGGGACACGAGCAGTACTTC. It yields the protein CSVGAGGHEQYF.

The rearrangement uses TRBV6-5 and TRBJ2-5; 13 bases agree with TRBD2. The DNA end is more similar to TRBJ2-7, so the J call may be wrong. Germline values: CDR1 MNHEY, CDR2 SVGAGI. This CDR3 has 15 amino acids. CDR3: CASSYRTSGGYEQYF. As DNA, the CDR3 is TGTGCCAGCAGTTACAGGACTAGCGGGGGCTACGAGCAGTACTTC.

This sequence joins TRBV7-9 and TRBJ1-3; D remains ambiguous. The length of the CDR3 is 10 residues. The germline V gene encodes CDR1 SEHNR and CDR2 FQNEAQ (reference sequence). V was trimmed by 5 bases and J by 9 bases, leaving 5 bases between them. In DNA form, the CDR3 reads TGTGCCAGCAGCCCCTTCACCATATATTTT. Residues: CASSPFTIYF.

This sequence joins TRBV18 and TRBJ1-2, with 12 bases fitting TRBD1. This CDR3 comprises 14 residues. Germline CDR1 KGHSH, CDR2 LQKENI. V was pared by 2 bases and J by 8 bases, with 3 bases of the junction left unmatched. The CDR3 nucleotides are TGTGCCAGCTCACCAAGGGACAGGGGGCGCGGCTACACCTTC. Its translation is CASSPRDRGRGYTF.

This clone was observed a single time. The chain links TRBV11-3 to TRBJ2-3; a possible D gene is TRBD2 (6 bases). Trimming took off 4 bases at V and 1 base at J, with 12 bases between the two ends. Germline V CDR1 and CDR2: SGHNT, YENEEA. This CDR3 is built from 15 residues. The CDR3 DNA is TGTGCCAGCAGCTCGAGACTAGACCGCACAGATACGCAGTATTTT. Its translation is CASSSRLDRTDTQYF.

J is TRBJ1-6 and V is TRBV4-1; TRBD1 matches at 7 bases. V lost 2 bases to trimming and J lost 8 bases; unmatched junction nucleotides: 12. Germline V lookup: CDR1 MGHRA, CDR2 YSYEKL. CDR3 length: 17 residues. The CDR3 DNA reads TGCGCCAGCAGCCAATATAACACAGGGGTACGGCATTCACCCCTCCACTTT. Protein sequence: CASSQYNTGVRHSPLHF.

The CDR3 nucleotides read TGTGCCAGCAGTCAGAGCGGGACTAGCACAGATACGCAGTATTTT. Translation gives CASSQSGTSTDTQYF. The rearrangement joins TRBV5-4 to TRBJ2-3; 7 nucleotides match TRBD2. The length of the CDR3 is 15 residues. CDR1 and CDR2 from the germline V gene are SGHNT and YYREEE (reference sequence). J was trimmed by 0 bases and V by 5 bases; bases with no gene match: 6.

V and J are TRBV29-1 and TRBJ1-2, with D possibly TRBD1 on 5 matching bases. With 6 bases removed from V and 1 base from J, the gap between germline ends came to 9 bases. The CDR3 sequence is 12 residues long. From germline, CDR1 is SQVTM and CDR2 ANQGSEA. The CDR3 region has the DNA TGCAGCGTCCAGGGCCTTAACTATGGCTACACCTTC. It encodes CSVQGLNYGYTF. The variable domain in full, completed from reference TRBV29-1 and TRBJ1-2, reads SAVISQKPSRDICQRGTSLTIQCQVDSQVTMMFWYRQQPGQSLTLIATANQGSEATYESGFVIDKFPISRPNLTFSTLTVSNMSPEDSSIYLCSVQGLNYGYTFGSGTRLTVV.

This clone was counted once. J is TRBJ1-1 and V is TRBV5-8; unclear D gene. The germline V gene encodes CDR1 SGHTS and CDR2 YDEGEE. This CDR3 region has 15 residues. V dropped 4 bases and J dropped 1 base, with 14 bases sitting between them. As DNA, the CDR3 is TGTGCCAGCAGCCAATACGACAATCGGAACACTGAAGCTTTCTTT. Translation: CASSQYDNRNTEAFF.

The CDR3 protein is CASSGSISEQYF. CDR3 bases: TGTGCCAGTAGCGGGAGCATTTCCGAGCAGTACTTC. The chain carries TRBV19 and TRBJ2-7; D perhaps matches TRBD2 (6 bases). Germline V gene lookup returns CDR1 LNHDA and CDR2 SQIVND (reference sequence). The V and J ends lost 6 bases and 6 bases respectively, with 12 bases between them. The CDR3 length is 12 residues.

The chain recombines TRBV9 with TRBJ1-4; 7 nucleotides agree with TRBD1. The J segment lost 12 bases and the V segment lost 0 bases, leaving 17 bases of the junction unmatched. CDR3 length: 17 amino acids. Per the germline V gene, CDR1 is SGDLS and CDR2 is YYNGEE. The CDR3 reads CASSVDFQGQVAPQLFF. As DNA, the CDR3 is TGTGCCAGCAGCGTAGATTTCCAAGGACAGGTAGCCCCCCAACTGTTTTTT. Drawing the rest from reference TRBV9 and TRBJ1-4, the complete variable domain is DSGVTQTPKHLITATGQRVTLRCSPRSGDLSVYWYQQSLDQGLQFLIQYYNGEERAKGNILERFSAQQFPDLHSELNLSSLELGDSALYFCASSVDFQGQVAPQLFFGSGTQLSVL.

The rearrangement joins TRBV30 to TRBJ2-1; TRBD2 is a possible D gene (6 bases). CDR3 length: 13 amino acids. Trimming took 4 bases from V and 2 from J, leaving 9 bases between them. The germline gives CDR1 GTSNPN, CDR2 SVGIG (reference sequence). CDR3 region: CAWKGGTYNEQFF. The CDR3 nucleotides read TGTGCCTGGAAAGGCGGGACCTACAATGAGCAGTTCTTC.

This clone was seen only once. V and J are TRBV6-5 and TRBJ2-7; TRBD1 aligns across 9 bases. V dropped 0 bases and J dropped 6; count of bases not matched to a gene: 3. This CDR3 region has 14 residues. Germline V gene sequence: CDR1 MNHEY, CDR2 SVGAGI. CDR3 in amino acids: CASSYSGQGGEQYF. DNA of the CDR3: TGTGCCAGCAGTTACTCGGGACAGGGCGGCGAGCAGTACTTC.

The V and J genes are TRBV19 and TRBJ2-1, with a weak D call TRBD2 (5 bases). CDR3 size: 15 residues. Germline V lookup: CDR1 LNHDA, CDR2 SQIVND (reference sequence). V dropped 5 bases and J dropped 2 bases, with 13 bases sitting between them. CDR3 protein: CASSLSGATYNEQFF. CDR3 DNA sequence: TGTGCCAGTAGTTTGAGCGGTGCCACCTACAATGAGCAGTTCTTC.

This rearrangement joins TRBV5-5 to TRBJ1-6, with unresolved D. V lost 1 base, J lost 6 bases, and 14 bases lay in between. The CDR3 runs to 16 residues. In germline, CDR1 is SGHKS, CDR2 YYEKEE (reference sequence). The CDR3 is CASSLLVQARNSPLHF. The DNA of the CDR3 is TGTGCCAGCAGCTTGTTAGTCCAGGCTCGTAATTCACCCCTCCACTTT.

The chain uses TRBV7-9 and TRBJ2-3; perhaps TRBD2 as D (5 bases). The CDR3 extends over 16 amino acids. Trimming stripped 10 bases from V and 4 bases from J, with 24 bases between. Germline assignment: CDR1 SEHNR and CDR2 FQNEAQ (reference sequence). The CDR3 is CATTPRRAEEPDTQYF. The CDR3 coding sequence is TGTGCCACTACCCCTCGGCGGGCGGAGGAACCAGATACGCAGTATTTT.

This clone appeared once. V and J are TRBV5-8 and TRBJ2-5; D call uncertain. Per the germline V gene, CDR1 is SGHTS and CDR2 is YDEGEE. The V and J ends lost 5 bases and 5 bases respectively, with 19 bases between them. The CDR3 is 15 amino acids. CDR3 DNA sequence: TGTGCCAGCAGGCTGAGGCTCCGAGAATGGGAGACCCAGTACTTC. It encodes CASRLRLREWETQYF.

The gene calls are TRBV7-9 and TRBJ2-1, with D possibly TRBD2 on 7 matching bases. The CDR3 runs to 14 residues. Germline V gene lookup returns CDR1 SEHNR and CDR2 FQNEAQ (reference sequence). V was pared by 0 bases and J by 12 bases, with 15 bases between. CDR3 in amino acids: CASSLAAGAVGQFF. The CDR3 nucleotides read TGTGCCAGCAGCTTAGCGGCGGGGGCCGTAGGGCAGTTCTTC.

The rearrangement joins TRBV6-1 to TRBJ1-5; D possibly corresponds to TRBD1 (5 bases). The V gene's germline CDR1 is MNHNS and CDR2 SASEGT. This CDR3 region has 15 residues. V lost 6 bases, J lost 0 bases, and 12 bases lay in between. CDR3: CASRAGLNSNQPQHF. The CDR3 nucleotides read TGTGCCAGCAGAGCGGGACTCAATAGCAATCAGCCCCAGCATTTT.

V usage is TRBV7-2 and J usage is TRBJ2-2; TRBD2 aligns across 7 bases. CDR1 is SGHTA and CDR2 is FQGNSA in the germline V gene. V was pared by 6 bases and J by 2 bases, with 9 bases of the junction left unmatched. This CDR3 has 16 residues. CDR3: CASRHAGTKNTGELFF. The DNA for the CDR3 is TGTGCCAGCAGGCACGCAGGGACTAAAAACACCGGGGAGCTGTTTTTT.

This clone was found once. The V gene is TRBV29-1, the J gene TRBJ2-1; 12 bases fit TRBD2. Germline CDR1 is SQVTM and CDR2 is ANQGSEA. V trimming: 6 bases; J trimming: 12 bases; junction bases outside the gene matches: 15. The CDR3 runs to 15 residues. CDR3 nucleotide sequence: TGCAGCGTGCTTCCCGTGACTAGCGGGAGCGGGGGGCAGTTCTTC. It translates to CSVLPVTSGSGGQFF.

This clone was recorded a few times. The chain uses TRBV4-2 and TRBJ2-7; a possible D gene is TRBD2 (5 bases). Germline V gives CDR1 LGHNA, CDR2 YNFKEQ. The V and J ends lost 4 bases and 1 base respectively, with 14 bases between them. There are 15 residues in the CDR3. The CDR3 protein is CASSLLGEGSYEQYF. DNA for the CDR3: TGTGCCAGCAGCCTCCTCGGTGAGGGTTCCTACGAGCAGTACTTC.

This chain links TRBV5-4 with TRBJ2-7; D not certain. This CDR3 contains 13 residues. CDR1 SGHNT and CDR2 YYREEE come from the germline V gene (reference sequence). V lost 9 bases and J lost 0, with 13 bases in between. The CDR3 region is CATTVDTSYEQYF. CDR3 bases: TGTGCCACGACGGTCGACACCTCCTACGAGCAGTACTTC.

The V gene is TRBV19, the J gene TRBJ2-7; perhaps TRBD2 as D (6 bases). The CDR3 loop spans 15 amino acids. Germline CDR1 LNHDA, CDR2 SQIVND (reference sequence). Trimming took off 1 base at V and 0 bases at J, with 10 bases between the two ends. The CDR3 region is CASSIGQGGSYEQYF. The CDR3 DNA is TGTGCCAGTAGTATAGGGCAGGGAGGCTCCTACGAGCAGTACTTC.